The 19 T cell receptor beta chains reported below all come from one sample, sequenced in a study of regulatory T cells in long-lasting Graves disease. HTBI primers from iRepertoire and Arm-PCR of CDR3 regions yielded the TCR beta libraries. TCRdb used MiXCR to reprocess the multiplex PCR reads, holding one entry per CDR3 protein. The repertoire consists of a few hundred thousand distinct CDR3 sequences, with 15% to 20% occurring once and the leading ten covering roughly 30%. The time point: newly diagnosed GD, antithyroid drugs for less than 3 months. Extracted RNA from PBMCs served as the source of the TCR library. The sample was also reused in another study, on T cells in Graves' hyperthyroidism and ophthalmopathy.

The sequences come from peripheral blood mononuclear cells (PBMCs), collected at new diagnosis, from a patient treated with antithyroid drugs. All receptors come from a man in his forties with Graves disease.

This clonotype was seen ten or more times. The chain joins TRBV19 to TRBJ2-2; D unclear. V was shortened by 5 bases and J by 3 bases, with 13 bases between the two germline ends. CDR3 size: 15 residues. The germline V gene has CDR1 LNHDA and CDR2 SQIVND (reference sequence). CDR3 sequence (DNA): TGTGCCAGTAGTGTTGTCACAGACTACACCGGGGAGCTGTTTTTT. It codes for CASSVVTDYTGELFF.

The genes are TRBV20-1 and TRBJ1-5, with TRBD1 matching 7 bases. CDR1 DFQATT and CDR2 SNEGSKA come from the germline V gene (reference sequence). This CDR3 comprises 12 residues. CDR3 DNA sequence: TGCAGCCCGACAGGGAGCAATCAGCCCCAGCATTTT. Encoded protein: CSPTGSNQPQHF.

This clonotype has just a few counts. V is TRBV5-1 and J is TRBJ2-7; 9 bases are a match to TRBD2. The J segment lost 4 bases and the V segment lost 3 bases, leaving 14 bases of the junction unmatched. The CDR3 runs to 17 residues. Per germline, CDR1 SGHRS and CDR2 YFSETQ. The CDR3 nucleotides read TGCGCCAGCAGCTCCAGGACGGGGGGACTAGCCGCGTACGAGCAGTACTTC. Its protein product is CASSSRTGGLAAYEQYF.

In this sample, this clonotype turned up a few times. The chain has TRBV27 and TRBJ2-1; 9 bases agree with TRBD2. Germline V gene lookup returns CDR1 MNHEY and CDR2 SMNVEV (reference sequence). V was pared by 1 base and J by 9 bases, with 7 bases of the junction left unmatched. The CDR3 length is 15 residues. The chain's CDR3 is CASSLWRGGRSEQFF. CDR3 nucleotide sequence: TGTGCCAGCAGTTTATGGCGGGGGGGCCGTAGTGAGCAGTTCTTC.

This clonotype has a count of ten or more. The rearrangement links TRBV2 to TRBJ1-1, with D tentatively TRBD1 (6 bases). This CDR3 is 15 amino acids long. Germline lookup yields CDR1 SNHLY and CDR2 FYNNEI. V lost 6 bases to trimming and J lost 3 bases, with 17 bases between them. The CDR3 DNA is TGTGCCAGCAGCGGCGCACAGGGTATGGACACTGAAGCTTTCTTT. Protein product: CASSGAQGMDTEAFF.

Only a few counts were recorded for this clonotype. A read error may be the cause here, since a much bigger clone is one base away. The CDR3 carries no conserved terminal phenylalanine or tryptophan, so it likely arises from a read error. The gene calls are TRBV6-2 or TRBV6-3 and TRBJ2-3; 8 bases are a match to TRBD2. From germline, CDR1 is MNHEY and CDR2 SVGEGT. The CDR3 has 16 residues. V lost 0 bases and J lost 2; bases outside the gene matches: 4. The DNA for the CDR3 is TGTGCCAGCAGTTACTCGCGGGGGGCGTTCACAGATACGCAGTATTCT. It codes for CASSYSRGAFTDTQYS.

This clonotype has a count of ten or more. The V and J genes are TRBV6-5 and TRBJ2-1; 15 positions match TRBD2. Trimming cost V 2 bases and J 7 bases; bases outside gene matches: 3. This CDR3 spans 16 amino acids. Germline V gene data show CDR1 as MNHEY and CDR2 as SVGAGI. The DNA for the CDR3 is TGTGCCAGCAGTTACGATGGGACTAGCGGGGGGAATGAGCAGTTCTTC. Encoded protein: CASSYDGTSGGNEQFF.

This clonotype was counted a few times. The chain recombines TRBV3-1 with TRBJ1-6; D gene unclear. V was cut by 6 bases and J by 3 bases, with 12 bases left in between. The CDR3 has 15 amino acids. From germline, CDR1 is LGHDT and CDR2 YNNKEL (reference sequence). The CDR3 spells CASRPRRDYNSPLHF. The CDR3 region has the DNA TGTGCCAGCAGGCCTCGGAGAGACTATAATTCACCCCTCCACTTT.

The gene calls are TRBV20-1 and TRBJ2-7; 7 nucleotides line up with TRBD2. The J segment lost 1 base and the V segment lost 1 base, leaving 4 bases of the junction unmatched. From germline, CDR1 is DFQATT and CDR2 SNEGSKA (reference sequence). This CDR3 comprises 14 residues. In nucleotides, the CDR3 is TGCAGTGCTAGAGGGCTAGCGGTATCCTACGAGCAGTACTTC. Its protein is CSARGLAVSYEQYF.

V gene TRBV27 combines with J gene TRBJ1-5; maybe TRBD1 (5 bases). Germline CDR1 is MNHEY and CDR2 is SMNVEV (reference sequence). CDR3 length equals 14 residues. V was trimmed by 5 bases and J by 7 bases, leaving 15 bases between them. The CDR3 spells CASSHNGGVQPQHF. DNA of the CDR3: TGTGCCAGCAGTCATAACGGGGGTGTACAGCCCCAGCATTTT.

This clonotype occurred many times. The V gene is TRBV28, the J gene TRBJ2-4; D is unresolved. V lost 7 bases to trimming and J lost 1 base, with 8 bases between them. Germline-derived CDR1 and CDR2 are MDHEN and SYDVKM. The CDR3 covers 13 residues. CDR3: CASKTAAKNIQYF. Written as DNA, the CDR3 is TGTGCCAGCAAGACCGCGGCCAAAAACATTCAGTACTTC.

With respect to this clonotype: With a much larger clone just one base away, this may be a read error. J is TRBJ2-5 and V is TRBV28; the D is unclear. The CDR3 contains 11 residues. With 6 bases removed from V and 3 bases from J, the gap between germline ends came to 5 bases. The V gene's germline CDR1 is MDHEN and CDR2 SYDVKM. CDR3: CASRKEETQYF. The CDR3 nucleotides read TGTGCCAGCAGGAAGGAAGAGACCCAGTACTTC.

This clonotype was recorded a few times. The V gene is TRBV7-2, the J gene TRBJ1-6; D gene ambiguous. V dropped 2 bases and J dropped 9 bases, with 14 bases sitting between them. The CDR3 is 15 residues long. Germline V gene sequence: CDR1 SGHTA, CDR2 FQGNSA. The CDR3 loop is CASSLTGGIVSPLHF. The CDR3 DNA follows: TGTGCCAGCAGCTTAACGGGCGGGATAGTTTCACCCCTCCACTTT.

This clonotype was seen a handful of times. The chain joins TRBV12-5 to TRBJ1-1; D unclear. CDR1 is LGHNT and CDR2 is FRNRAP in the germline V gene. Trimming took off 5 bases at V and 7 bases at J, with 8 bases between the two ends. The CDR3 is made up of 11 amino acids. CDR3: CASGVHLEAFF. DNA of the CDR3: TGTGCTAGTGGTGTACACCTTGAAGCTTTCTTT.

The table lists this clonotype with a few counts. V usage is TRBV27 and J usage is TRBJ2-2, with TRBD2 matching over 8 bases. The V segment lost 4 bases and the J segment 2 bases; nucleotides outside the gene matches: 9. Germline loops: CDR1 MNHEY, CDR2 SMNVEV (reference sequence). The CDR3 runs to 17 residues. The CDR3 here is CASSSAWRGDNTGELFF. DNA of the CDR3: TGTGCCAGCAGTTCCGCTTGGCGGGGGGATAACACCGGGGAGCTGTTTTTT.

This sequence joins TRBV11-3 and TRBJ2-4; D remains unclear. The V gene lost 5 bases and the J gene lost 0 bases, with 11 bases spanning the gap. This CDR3 is 15 amino acids long. The germline V gene has CDR1 SGHNT and CDR2 YENEEA. The CDR3 is CASSRRSLAKNIQYF. The CDR3, as DNA: TGTGCCAGCAGCCGCAGGTCACTAGCCAAAAACATTCAGTACTTC.

To note about this clonotype: Since a much larger clone is just one base distant, this may be a read error. The rearrangement joins TRBV7-9 to TRBJ2-5; D ambiguous. Germline V CDR1 and CDR2: SEHNR, FQNEAQ (reference sequence). The CDR3 sequence is 13 residues long. CDR3: CACSLRVKETQYF. CDR3 DNA: TGTGCCTGCAGCTTGAGAGTCAAAGAGACCCAGTACTTC.

This clonotype was detected a few times. The chain uses TRBV19 and TRBJ2-3; 7 positions agree with TRBD2. CDR3 length: 15 residues. V shed 5 bases and J 2 bases; nucleotides not matched to a gene: 7. The germline gives CDR1 LNHDA, CDR2 SQIVND (reference sequence). CDR3 bases: TGTGCCAGTAGTCTATCAGCGGGGTTCACAGATACGCAGTATTTT. Translating it yields CASSLSAGFTDTQYF.

At least ten counts were recorded for this clonotype. The chain employs TRBV7-9 and TRBJ1-1, with D possibly TRBD1 on 5 matching bases. This CDR3 contains 14 residues. The germline V and J ends were trimmed by 9 bases and 3 bases, with 17 bases remaining between them. Germline lookup yields CDR1 SEHNR and CDR2 FQNEAQ (reference sequence). The CDR3 DNA reads as TGTGCCAGTCCACTGGGGGACGCGGACACTGAAGCTTTCTTT. This encodes CASPLGDADTEAFF.